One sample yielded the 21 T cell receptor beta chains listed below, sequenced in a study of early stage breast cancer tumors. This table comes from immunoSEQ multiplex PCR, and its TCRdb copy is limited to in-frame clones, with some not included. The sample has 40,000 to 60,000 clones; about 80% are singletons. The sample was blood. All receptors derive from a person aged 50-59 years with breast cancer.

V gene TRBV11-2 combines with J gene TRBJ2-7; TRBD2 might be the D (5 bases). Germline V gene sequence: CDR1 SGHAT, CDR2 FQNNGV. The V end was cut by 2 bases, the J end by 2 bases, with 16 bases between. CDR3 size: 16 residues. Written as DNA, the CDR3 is TGTGCCAGCAGCTTACTCGAGGGTAGATACCCCTACGAGCAGTACTTC. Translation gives CASSLLEGRYPYEQYF. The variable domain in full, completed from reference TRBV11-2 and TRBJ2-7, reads EAGVAQSPRYKIIEKRQSVAFWCNPISGHATLYWYQQILGQGPKLLIQFQNNGVVDDSQLPKDRFSAERLKGVDSTLKIQPAKLEDSAVYLCASSLLEGRYPYEQYFGPGTRLTVT.

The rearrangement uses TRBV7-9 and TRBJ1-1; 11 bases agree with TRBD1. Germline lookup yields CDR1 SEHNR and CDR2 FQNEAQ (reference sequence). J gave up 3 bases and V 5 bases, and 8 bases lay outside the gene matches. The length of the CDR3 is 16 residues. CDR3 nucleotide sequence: TGTGCCAGCAGCACCGGGACAGGGGGTCGACACACTGAAGCTTTCTTT. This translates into CASSTGTGGRHTEAFF.

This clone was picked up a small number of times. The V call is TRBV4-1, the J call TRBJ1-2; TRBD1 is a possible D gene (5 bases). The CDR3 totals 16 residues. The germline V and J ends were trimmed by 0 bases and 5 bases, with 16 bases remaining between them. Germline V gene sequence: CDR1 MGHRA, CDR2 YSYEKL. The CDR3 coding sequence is TGCGCCAGCAGCCAAGAGAGGGACGGCCAATTTTATGGCTACACCTTC. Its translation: CASSQERDGQFYGYTF.

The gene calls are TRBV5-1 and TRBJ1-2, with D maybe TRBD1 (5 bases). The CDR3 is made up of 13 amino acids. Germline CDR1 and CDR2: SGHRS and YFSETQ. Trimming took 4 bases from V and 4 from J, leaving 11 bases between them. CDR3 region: CASSLWGSYGYTF. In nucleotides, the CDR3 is TGCGCCAGCAGCCTCTGGGGGTCCTATGGCTACACCTTC.

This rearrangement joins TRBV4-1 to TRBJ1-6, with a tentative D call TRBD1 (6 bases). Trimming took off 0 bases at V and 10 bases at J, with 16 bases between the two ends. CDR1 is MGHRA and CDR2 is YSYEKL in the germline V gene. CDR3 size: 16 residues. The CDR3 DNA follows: TGCGCCAGCAGCCAAGAGGGACATTCCGGGGGATCACCCCTCCACTTT. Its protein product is CASSQEGHSGGSPLHF.

The CDR3 sequence: CSIEDRGSGYTF. DNA of the CDR3: TGCAGCATCGAGGACAGGGGAAGTGGCTACACCTTC. The chain links TRBV29-1 to TRBJ1-2, with 9 bases fitting TRBD1. With V trimmed by 8 bases and J by 7 bases, 8 bases remained unmatched. CDR1 is SQVTM and CDR2 is ANQGSEA in the germline V gene. This CDR3 is built from 12 residues.

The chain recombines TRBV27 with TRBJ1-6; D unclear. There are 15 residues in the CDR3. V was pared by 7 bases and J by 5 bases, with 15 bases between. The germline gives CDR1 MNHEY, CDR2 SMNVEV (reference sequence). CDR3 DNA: TGTGCCAGCACTCGGGCGGCGGATAATAATTCACCCCTCCACTTT. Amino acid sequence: CASTRAADNNSPLHF.

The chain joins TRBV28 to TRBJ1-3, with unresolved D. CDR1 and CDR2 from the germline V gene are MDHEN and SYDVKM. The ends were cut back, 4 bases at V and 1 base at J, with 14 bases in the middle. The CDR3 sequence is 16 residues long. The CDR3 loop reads CASSSPGEESGNTIYF. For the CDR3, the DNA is TGTGCCAGCAGTTCTCCGGGAGAGGAGTCTGGAAACACCATATATTTT. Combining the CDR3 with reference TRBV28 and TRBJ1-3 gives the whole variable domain DVKVTQSSRYLVKRTGEKVFLECVQDMDHENMFWYRQDPGLGLRLIYFSYDVKMKEKGDIPEGYSVSREKKERFSLILESASTNQTSMYLCASSSPGEESGNTIYFGEGSWLTVV.

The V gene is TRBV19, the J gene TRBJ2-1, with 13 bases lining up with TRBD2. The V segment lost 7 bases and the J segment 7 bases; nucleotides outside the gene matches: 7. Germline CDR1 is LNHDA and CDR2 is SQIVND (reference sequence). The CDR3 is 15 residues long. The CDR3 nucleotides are TGTGCCAGTAAGGAGACTAGCGGGAGGCCAAATGAGCAGTTCTTC. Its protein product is CASKETSGRPNEQFF. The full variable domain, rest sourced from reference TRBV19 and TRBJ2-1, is DGGITQSPKYLFRKEGQNVTLSCEQNLNHDAMYWYRQDPGQGLRLIYYSQIVNDFQKGDIAEGYSVSREKKESFPLTVTSAQKNPTAFYLCASKETSGRPNEQFFGPGTRLTVL.

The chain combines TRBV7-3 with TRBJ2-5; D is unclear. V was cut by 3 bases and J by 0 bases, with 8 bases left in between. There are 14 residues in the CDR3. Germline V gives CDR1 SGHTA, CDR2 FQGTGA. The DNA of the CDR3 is TGTGCCAGCAGCTTGTCCCCTAACCAAGAGACCCAGTACTTC. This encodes CASSLSPNQETQYF.

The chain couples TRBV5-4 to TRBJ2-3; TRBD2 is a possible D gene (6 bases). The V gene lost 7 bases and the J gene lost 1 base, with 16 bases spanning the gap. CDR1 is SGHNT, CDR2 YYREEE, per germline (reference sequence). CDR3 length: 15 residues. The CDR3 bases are TGTGCCAGCTCATTCTCTAGCGTAGGCACAGATACGCAGTATTTT. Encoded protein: CASSFSSVGTDTQYF.

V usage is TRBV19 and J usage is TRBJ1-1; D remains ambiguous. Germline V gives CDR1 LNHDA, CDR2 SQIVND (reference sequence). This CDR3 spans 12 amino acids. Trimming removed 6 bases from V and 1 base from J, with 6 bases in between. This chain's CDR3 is CASSRQNTEAFF. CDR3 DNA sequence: TGTGCCAGTAGCCGACAGAACACTGAAGCTTTCTTT.

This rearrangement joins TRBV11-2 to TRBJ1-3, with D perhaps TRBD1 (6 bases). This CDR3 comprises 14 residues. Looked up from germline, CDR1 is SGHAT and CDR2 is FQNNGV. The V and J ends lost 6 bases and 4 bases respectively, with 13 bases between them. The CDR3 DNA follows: TGTGCCAGCAGTCGAGGACAGCCAGGAAACACCATATATTTT. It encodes CASSRGQPGNTIYF.

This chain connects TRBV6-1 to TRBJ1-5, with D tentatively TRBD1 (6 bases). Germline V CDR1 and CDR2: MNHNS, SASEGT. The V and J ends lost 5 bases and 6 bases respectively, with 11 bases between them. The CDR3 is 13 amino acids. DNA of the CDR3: TGTGCCAGCAGTAAGGACAGAGGTCAGCCCCAGCATTTT. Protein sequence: CASSKDRGQPQHF.

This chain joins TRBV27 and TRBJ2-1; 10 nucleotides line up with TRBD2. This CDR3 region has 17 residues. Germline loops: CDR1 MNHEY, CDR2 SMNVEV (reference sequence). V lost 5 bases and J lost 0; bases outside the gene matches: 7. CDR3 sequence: CASSPIAGGPSYNEQFF. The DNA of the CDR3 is TGTGCCAGCAGTCCCATAGCGGGGGGCCCCTCCTACAATGAGCAGTTCTTC.

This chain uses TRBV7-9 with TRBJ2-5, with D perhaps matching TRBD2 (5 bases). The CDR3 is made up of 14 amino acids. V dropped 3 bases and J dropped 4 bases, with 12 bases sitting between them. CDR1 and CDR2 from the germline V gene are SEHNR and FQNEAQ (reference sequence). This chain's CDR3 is CASSLVGVPETQYF. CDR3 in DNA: TGTGCCAGCAGCTTGGTCGGGGTTCCAGAGACCCAGTACTTC.

This chain's CDR3 is CASSLGPQETQYF. DNA of the CDR3: TGTGCCAGCAGCTTAGGGCCCCAAGAGACCCAGTACTTC. The rearrangement joins TRBV13 to TRBJ2-5; D is undetermined. The CDR3 spans 13 residues. The germline V gene encodes CDR1 PRHDT and CDR2 FYEKMQ (reference sequence). Deletions cut 0 bases from V and 1 base from J, with 3 bases between.

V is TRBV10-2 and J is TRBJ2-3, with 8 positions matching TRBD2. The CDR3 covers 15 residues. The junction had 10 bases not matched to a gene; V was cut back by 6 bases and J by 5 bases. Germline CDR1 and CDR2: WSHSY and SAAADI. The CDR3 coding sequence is TGCGCCAGCAGGGTCACGGGAGGGCCGGGAGATACGCAGTATTTT. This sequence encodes CASRVTGGPGDTQYF.

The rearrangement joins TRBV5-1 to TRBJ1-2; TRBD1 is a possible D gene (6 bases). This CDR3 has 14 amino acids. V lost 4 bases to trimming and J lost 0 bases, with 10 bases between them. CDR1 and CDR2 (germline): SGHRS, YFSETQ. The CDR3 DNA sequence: TGCGCCAGCAGCCGCGGACAGCCTAACTATGGCTACACCTTC. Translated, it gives CASSRGQPNYGYTF.

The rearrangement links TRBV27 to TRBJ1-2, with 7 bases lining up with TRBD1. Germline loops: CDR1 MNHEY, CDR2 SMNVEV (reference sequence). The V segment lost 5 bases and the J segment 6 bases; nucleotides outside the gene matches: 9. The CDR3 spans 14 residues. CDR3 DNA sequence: TGTGCCAGCAGTCCTCGACAGGGATCTCATGGCTACACCTTC. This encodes CASSPRQGSHGYTF.

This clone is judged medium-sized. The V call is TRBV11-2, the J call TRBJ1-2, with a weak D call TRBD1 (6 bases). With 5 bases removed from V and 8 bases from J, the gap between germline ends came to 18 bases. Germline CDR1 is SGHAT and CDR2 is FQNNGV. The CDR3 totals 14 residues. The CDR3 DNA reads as TGTGCCAGCAGCCCTGGGCTGGGACAATACGGCTACACCTTC. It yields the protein CASSPGLGQYGYTF.